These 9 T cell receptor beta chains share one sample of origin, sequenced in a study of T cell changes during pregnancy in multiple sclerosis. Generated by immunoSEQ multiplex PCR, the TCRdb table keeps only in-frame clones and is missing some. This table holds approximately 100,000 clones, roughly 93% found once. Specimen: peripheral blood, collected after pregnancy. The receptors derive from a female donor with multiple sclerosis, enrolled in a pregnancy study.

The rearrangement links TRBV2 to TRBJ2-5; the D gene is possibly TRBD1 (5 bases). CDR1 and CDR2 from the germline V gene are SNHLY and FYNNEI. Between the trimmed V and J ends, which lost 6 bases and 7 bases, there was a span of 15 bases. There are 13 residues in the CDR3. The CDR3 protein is CASSPDSVGTQYF. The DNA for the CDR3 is TGTGCCAGCAGCCCAGACAGCGTGGGGACCCAGTACTTC.

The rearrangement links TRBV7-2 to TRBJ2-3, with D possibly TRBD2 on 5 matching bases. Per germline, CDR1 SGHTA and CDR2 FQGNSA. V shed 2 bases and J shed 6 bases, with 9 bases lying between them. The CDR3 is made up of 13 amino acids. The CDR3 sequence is CASSLQEVDTQYF. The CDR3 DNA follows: TGTGCCAGCAGCTTACAGGAGGTGGATACGCAGTATTTT.

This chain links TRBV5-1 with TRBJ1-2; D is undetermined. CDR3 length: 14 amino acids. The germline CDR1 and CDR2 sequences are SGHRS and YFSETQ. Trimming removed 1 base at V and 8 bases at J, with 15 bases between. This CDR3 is CASSLSPTSRGYTF. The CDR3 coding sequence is TGCGCCAGCAGCTTGTCTCCGACTTCGAGGGGCTACACCTTC. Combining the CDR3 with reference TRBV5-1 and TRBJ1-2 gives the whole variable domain KAGVTQTPRYLIKTRGQQVTLSCSPISGHRSVSWYQQTPGQGLQFLFEYFSETQRNKGNFPGRFSGRQFSNSRSEMNVSTLELGDSALYLCASSLSPTSRGYTFGSGTRLTVV.

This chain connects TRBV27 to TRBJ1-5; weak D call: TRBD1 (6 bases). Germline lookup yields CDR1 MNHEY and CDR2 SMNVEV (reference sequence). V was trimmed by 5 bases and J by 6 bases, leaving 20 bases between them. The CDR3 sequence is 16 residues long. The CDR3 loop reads CASSLGGRGARQPQHF. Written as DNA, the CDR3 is TGTGCCAGCAGTCTAGGGGGGCGGGGGGCCCGTCAGCCCCAGCATTTT.

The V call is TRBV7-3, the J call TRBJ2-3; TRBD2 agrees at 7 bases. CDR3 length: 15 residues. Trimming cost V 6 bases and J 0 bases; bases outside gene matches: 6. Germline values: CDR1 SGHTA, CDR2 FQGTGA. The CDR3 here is CASSFRGESTDTQYF. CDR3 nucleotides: TGTGCCAGCAGTTTCCGGGGGGAGAGCACAGATACGCAGTATTTT.

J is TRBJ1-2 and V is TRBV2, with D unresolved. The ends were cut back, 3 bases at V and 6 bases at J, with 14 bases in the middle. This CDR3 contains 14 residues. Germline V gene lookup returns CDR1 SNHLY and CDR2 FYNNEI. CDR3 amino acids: CASSDDPGTHGYTF. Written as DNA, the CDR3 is TGTGCCAGCAGTGATGATCCGGGAACGCATGGCTACACCTTC.

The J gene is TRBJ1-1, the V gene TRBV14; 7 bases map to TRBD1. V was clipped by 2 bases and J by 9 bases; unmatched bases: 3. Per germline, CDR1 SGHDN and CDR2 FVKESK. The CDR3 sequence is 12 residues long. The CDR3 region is CASSQRTGQAFF. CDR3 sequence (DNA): TGTGCCAGCAGCCAACGGACAGGCCAAGCTTTCTTT.

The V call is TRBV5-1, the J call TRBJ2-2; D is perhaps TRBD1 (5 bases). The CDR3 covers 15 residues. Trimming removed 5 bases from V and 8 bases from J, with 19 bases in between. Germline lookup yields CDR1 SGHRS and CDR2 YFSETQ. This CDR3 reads CASSLNQGSWGELFF. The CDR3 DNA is TGCGCCAGCAGTCTAAATCAGGGATCGTGGGGGGAGCTGTTTTTT.

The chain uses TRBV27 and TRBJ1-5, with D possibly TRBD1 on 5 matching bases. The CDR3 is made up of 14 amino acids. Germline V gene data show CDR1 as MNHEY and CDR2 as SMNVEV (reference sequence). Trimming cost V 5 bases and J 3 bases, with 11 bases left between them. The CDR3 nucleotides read TGTGCCAGCAGTCCCACAGGAATCAATCAGCCCCAGCATTTT. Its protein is CASSPTGINQPQHF.